This TCR beta chain was identified during a study of blood T cell repertoires in COVID-19. This CDR3 spans 13 amino acids. Trimming took 4 bases from V and 3 from J, leaving 7 bases between them. The germline gives CDR1 SEHNR, CDR2 FQNEAQ (reference sequence). Repertoires were generated with immunoSEQ multiplex PCR, while TCRdb's copy carries only in-frame clones and drops some. The profile covers about 190,000 clones, with roughly 84% appearing a single time and 3% to 3.5% taken by the ten largest. What was sequenced was PBMCs or T cells enriched from blood (not recorded which). The receptor was derived from a woman in her thirties who had recovered from COVID-19. This chain uses TRBV7-9 with TRBJ2-1; D unclear. The CDR3 region is CASSWYSYNEQFF. The CDR3 DNA sequence: TGTGCCAGCAGCTGGTACAGCTACAATGAGCAGTTCTTC.